This entry features one T cell receptor (beta chain) sequence. Clones were read by immunoSEQ multiplex PCR, and TCRdb kept only the in-frame ones, dropping some. Here the sample spans about 15,000 clones, roughly 41% being singletons. This record belongs to a study of neoadjuvant anti-PD-1 for oral cavity cancer. CDR3 length: 18 amino acids. Trimming at V came to 5 bases and at J to 0 bases, leaving 7 bases not matched to a gene. Germline V lookup: CDR1 LNHDA, CDR2 SQIVND (reference sequence). Time point: after neoadjuvant nivolumab, at surgical resection. The J gene is TRBJ2-3, the V gene TRBV19; the match to TRBD2 covers 14 bases. Sequencing was performed on tumor tissue, taken after nivolumab (anti-PD-1) treatment. This clonotype originated in a person between 40 and 79 years old with oral cavity squamous cell carcinoma. CDR3 sequence (DNA): TGTGCCAGTAGTGGGACTAGCGGGGGAAGAACTAGCACAGATACGCAGTATTTT. Translating it yields CASSGTSGGRTSTDTQYF.